This TCR beta chain was obtained from a study of blood T cell repertoires in COVID-19 (dated by TCRdb to the early 2020s). Some background on the complete study: Samples covering the acute and convalescent phases of COVID-19 were provided by collaborators in the United States, Italy and Spain. The material from the prospective study consisted of cDNA or gDNA derived from T cells, B-cell-depleted T cells, or PBMCs. The dataset comprised deeply sampled blood TCRbeta repertoires from subjects exposed to, actively infected with, or recovered from COVID-19. The repertoires were released in a freely available public database meant as a resource for research on the immune response to SARS-CoV-2. The samples were drawn from two sources: the first 160 participants of the ongoing ImmuneRACE study, and 1,254 subjects contributed by 6 global collaborators. Nearly every sample came with metadata listing a de-identified subject ID, COVID-19 status, age in years and sex. Where available, HLA class I and class II types were taken from metadata supplied by the sample provider and were not determined by assay-based typing.

Concerning this clone itself: What antigen it recognizes has not been identified. The input lacks base qualities; no much larger clone sits a single base away.

The CDR3, cysteine through phenylalanine, is 14 amino acids long. Kept here is only the CDR3 DNA, which spans 42 bases and is read in frame from base 1. The germline V gene yields SGHDT for CDR1 and YYEEEE for CDR2. V and J are truncated by 0 bases and 9 bases respectively, leaving an intervening sequence of 10 bases. TCRbeta CDR3 regions were amplified from genomic DNA by means of the immunoSEQ Assay, a bias-controlled multiplex PCR. Processing in the source paper ran as follows. The number of nucleated cells in each sample was estimated by amplification of reference gene primers within the assay. To quantify the absolute abundance of each unique TCRbeta CDR3 rearrangement, sequence reads were collapsed and filtered. For each sample, productive Simpson clonality was calculated by taking the square root of Simpson's diversity index across productive rearrangements. The immuneACCESS repertoire file appears here via TCRdb, limited to in-frame rearrangements. These files lack a portion of the clones; in checked studies, under half of the deficit traces to unresolved V genes, and the cause of the others is not known. For V, J and clone size, that table is used; D and trimming come from the DNA. This sample has roughly 700,000 clones in its table, and 75% to 90% of those were observed once. Roughly 0.25% of the sample goes to the ten largest clones.

The collaborating institutions used their own protocols to collect whole blood in K2EDTA tubes. Collaborator samples were shipped for TCRbeta analysis as frozen whole blood, isolated PBMCs, or DNA extracted from either sample type. Overall study results and their limits: The amount of clinical and demographic metadata varied by source and participant and was provided uncurated.

Sequencing was performed on peripheral blood. The receptor was isolated from a woman between 18 and 29 years old with acute or convalescent COVID-19. Rearrangement joined TRBV5-6 to TRBJ1-6; no D gene call is confident. The CDR3 sequence is CASSLGGSGSPLHF. The bases read TGTGCCAGCAGCTTGGGAGGGAGCGGTTCACCCCTCCACTTT.